One T cell receptor (beta chain) is described in this entry. The antigen it binds to is not known. Per-base quality was not reported, and no clone a single base away is much larger than it. Other DNA sequences within the sample encode an identical CDR3. These data are taken from a study of blood T cell repertoires in COVID-19 (dated by TCRdb to the early 2020s). For the study in its entirety: Collaborator samples came from the United States, Italy and Spain and covered acute and convalescent phases of COVID-19. The material from the prospective study consisted of cDNA or gDNA derived from T cells, B-cell-depleted T cells, or PBMCs. Subjects who had been exposed to COVID-19, were actively infected with it, or had recovered from it provided the deeply sampled blood TCRbeta repertoires that made up the dataset. The repertoires were released in a freely available public database intended as a resource for research on the immune response to SARS-CoV-2. Samples came from the ongoing ImmuneRACE study (first 160 participants) plus 1,254 subjects from 6 global collaborators. Nearly every sample came with metadata listing a de-identified subject ID, COVID-19 status, age in years and sex. Where available, HLA class I and class II types were taken from metadata supplied by the sample provider and were not determined by assay-based typing. Overall study outcomes, separate from this receptor: How much clinical and demographic metadata was included differed by source and by participant, and the metadata was provided uncurated.

TCRbeta CDR3 regions were amplified from genomic DNA using the immunoSEQ Assay, a bias-controlled multiplex PCR. From the authors' description of their analysis: Nucleated cell counts per sample were estimated from amplification of reference gene primers within the assay. To quantify the absolute abundance of each unique TCRbeta CDR3 rearrangement, sequence reads were collapsed and filtered. For each sample, productive Simpson clonality was calculated as the square root of Simpson's diversity index over productive rearrangements. TCRdb took this table from immuneACCESS and kept in-frame rearrangements with V and J called. Such tables lack part of the clones; where checked against another copy, unresolved V genes explain under half of the gap, and the rest is unexplained. The DNA gave D and trimming, while V, J and clone size come from that table. The sample records around 170,000 clones, just under 80% of which are singletons. In total, the top ten clones hold roughly 6.8% of the sample.

The CDR3 measures 14 amino acids from cysteine to phenylalanine. Only the CDR3 region is kept as DNA, spanning 42 bases read in frame from base 1. V trim: 5 bases; J trim: 5 bases; unmatched bases: 2. From a lookup of the germline V gene, CDR1 and CDR2 are SGHTA and FQGNSA. The collaborating institutions used their own protocols to collect whole blood in K2EDTA tubes. For TCRbeta analysis, collaborators shipped samples as frozen whole blood, isolated PBMCs, or DNA extracted from either of those sample types. The source material was peripheral blood. The clonotype originates from a man aged 70 or older with active or convalescent COVID-19. The sequence links TRBV7-2 to TRBJ2-5, and 13 junction bases match TRBD2. The CDR3 loop reads CASSPTSGGETQYF. The nucleotide sequence reads TGTGCCAGCAGCCCGACTAGCGGGGGGGAGACCCAGTACTTC.